Listed below are T cell receptor beta chains from one sample, sequenced in a study of beta chain features in type 1 diabetes. Sequencing used immunoSEQ multiplex PCR; TCRdb keeps in-frame clones, though not all of them. The table lists under 400,000 clones, around 19% of them singletons. Input material: naive CD4+ T cells from blood. These receptors were collected from a young woman in good health. CDR3s include the opening cysteine and the closing phenylalanine or tryptophan. The D gene is left open where the match is weak. Part of the rows lack a size; the others show once, few, many or a class for expanded clones.

j_gene	d_gene	abundance	v_gene	CDR3aa	CDR3nt
TRBJ2-3	TRBD2	.	TRBV19	CASSFQLAGGSDTQYF	TGTGCCAGTAGTTTCCAACTAGCGGGAGGCTCAGATACGCAGTATTTT
TRBJ2-4	TRBD1	.	TRBV23-1	CASSNPGTVKNIQYF	TGCGCCAGCAGTAACCCCGGGACAGTTAAAAACATTCAGTACTTC
TRBJ2-1	.	few	TRBV5-1	CASSSAGAVYNEQFF	TGCGCCAGCAGCTCGGCGGGGGCAGTCTACAATGAGCAGTTCTTC
TRBJ2-2	TRBD2	.	TRBV9	CASSVTTSGRGAGELFF	TGTGCCAGCAGCGTAACGACTAGCGGGAGAGGGGCCGGGGAGCTGTTTTTT
TRBJ2-7	TRBD2	.	TRBV30	CAWRPWGGVYEQYF	TGTGCCTGGAGGCCCTGGGGGGGAGTCTACGAGCAGTACTTC
TRBJ2-6	.	few	TRBV19	CASIGQFSGANVLTF	TGTGCCAGTATCGGACAGTTCTCTGGGGCCAACGTCCTGACTTTC
TRBJ2-1	.	.	TRBV19	CASSIEGRGQHEQFF	TGTGCCAGTAGTATAGAAGGCCGCGGGCAGCATGAGCAGTTCTTC
TRBJ2-3	TRBD2	.	TRBV9	CASSRLAGLGTDTQYF	TGTGCCAGCAGCCGACTAGCGGGGCTTGGGACAGATACGCAGTATTTT
TRBJ2-7	.	few	TRBV4-1	CASSQVGSGRNEQYF	TGCGCCAGCAGCCAAGTCGGTAGCGGAAGGAACGAGCAGTACTTC
TRBJ2-1	TRBD2	few	TRBV4-3	CASSQSLAGVLYNEQFF	TGCGCCAGCAGCCAGTCCTTAGCGGGGGTCCTCTACAATGAGCAGTTCTTC
TRBJ1-3	TRBD1	.	TRBV29-1	CSVAQGSWGGNTIYF	TGCAGCGTTGCACAGGGGTCCTGGGGTGGAAACACCATATATTTT
TRBJ1-3	.	few	TRBV11-2	CASSLVERGNTIYF	TGTGCCAGCAGCTTAGTGGAGCGAGGAAACACCATATATTTT
TRBJ1-6	TRBD1	.	TRBV7-2	CASSSEQGENSPLHF	TGTGCCAGCAGCTCCGAGCAGGGGGAAAATTCACCCCTCCACTTT